The 2 T cell receptor beta chains given below trace back to one sample, sequenced in a study of cytomegalovirus exposure and HLA in healthy donors. Vbeta (60) and Jbeta (13) primers were used in the PCR. Produced via immunoSEQ multiplex PCR; TCRdb's table is partial and in-frame only. The sample comprises under 200,000 clones, about 75% of which are singletons, and 4.9% rests with the top ten. Sequencing input: PBMCs. Receptors were obtained from a male donor in good health and CMV-seronegative.

V usage is TRBV6-5 and J usage is TRBJ2-1; D unresolved. Trimming left V 7 bases short and J 0 bases short, with 13 bases between. CDR1 is MNHEY, CDR2 SVGAGI, per germline. This CDR3 has 15 residues. The CDR3 DNA reads TGTGCCAGCAAGCCTGCTCTGAGCTCCTACAATGAGCAGTTCTTC. Protein: CASKPALSSYNEQFF.

This clone was counted a few times. The chain employs TRBV5-4 and TRBJ1-2, with 8 bases identical to TRBD1. The CDR3 covers 15 residues. V shed 4 bases, J shed 4 bases, and the junction held 9 bases outside the gene matches. The V gene's germline CDR1 is SGHNT and CDR2 YYREEE (reference sequence). This CDR3 reads CASSPNLQGGYGYTF. Here the CDR3 DNA reads TGTGCCAGCAGCCCGAACTTACAGGGGGGCTATGGCTACACCTTC.